The 30 T cell receptor beta chains below were found in one sample sequenced in a study of blood T cell repertoires in COVID-19. Measured with immunoSEQ multiplex PCR; TCRdb has only the in-frame clones, and not every one. This sample has 200,000 to 300,000 clones, with approximately 86% found just once. Sequenced input: peripheral blood. The receptors originated from a woman aged 55-70 years with COVID-19, enrolled during active disease.

The rearrangement uses TRBV6-2 or TRBV6-3 and TRBJ1-1; the D is unclear. The CDR3 length is 15 residues. V lost 0 bases, J lost 1 base, and 9 bases lay in between. Per the germline V gene, CDR1 is MNHEY and CDR2 is SVGEGT. The CDR3 DNA reads TGTGCCAGCAGTTACTCGTTCAGAACGAACACTGAAGCTTTCTTT. It encodes CASSYSFRTNTEAFF.

The rearrangement uses TRBV5-6 and TRBJ2-5; a possible D gene is TRBD2 (6 bases). This CDR3 has 15 amino acids. V was shortened by 5 bases and J by 5 bases, with 19 bases between the two germline ends. The germline V gene has CDR1 SGHDT and CDR2 YYEEEE. The CDR3 is CASSRRRLGGETQYF. Written as DNA, the CDR3 is TGTGCCAGCAGTCGCAGGAGACTAGGTGGGGAGACCCAGTACTTC.

For the CDR3, the DNA is TGCGCCAGCAGCTTGGGCGGGAGTTCCACCGGGGAGCTGTTTTTT. Its protein product is CASSLGGSSTGELFF. This chain links TRBV5-1 with TRBJ2-2, with 7 bases identical to TRBD2. Germline-derived CDR1 and CDR2 are SGHRS and YFSETQ. This CDR3 is 15 amino acids long. After removal of 0 bases from V and 4 bases from J, the junction contained 3 bases not matched to a gene.

The chain recombines TRBV6-1 with TRBJ2-6; D call uncertain. The germline V gene encodes CDR1 MNHNS and CDR2 SASEGT. Trimming took off 2 bases at V and 4 bases at J, with 9 bases between the two ends. CDR3 size: 15 residues. The CDR3 bases are TGTGCCAGCAGTGAAATCCCCCGGGGGGCCAACGTCCTGACTTTC. It yields the protein CASSEIPRGANVLTF.

The chain couples TRBV30 to TRBJ1-1; D perhaps matches TRBD1 (6 bases). This CDR3 comprises 12 residues. V was cut by 8 bases and J by 6 bases, with 16 bases left in between. The germline gives CDR1 GTSNPN, CDR2 SVGIG (reference sequence). CDR3 sequence: CATGQSDAEAFF. CDR3 bases: TGTGCCACAGGACAGAGTGACGCTGAAGCTTTCTTT.

V is TRBV6-5 and J is TRBJ2-7, with D possibly matching TRBD1 (6 bases). The CDR3 loop spans 13 amino acids. The V end was cut by 8 bases, the J end by 7 bases, with 18 bases between. Germline V CDR1 and CDR2: MNHEY, SVGAGI. This CDR3 is CASGPTGLGEQYF. CDR3 coding DNA: TGTGCCAGCGGACCTACAGGGTTAGGAGAGCAGTACTTC.

The gene calls are TRBV3-1 (or the pseudogene TRBV3-2) and TRBJ1-1; 12 bases agree with TRBD1. Unmatched junction bases numbered 1, after V lost 2 bases and J lost 9 bases. The CDR3 has 13 residues. Germline V gene sequence: CDR1 LGHDT, CDR2 YNNKEL (reference sequence). This CDR3 is CASSQWDRGQAFF. CDR3 DNA: TGTGCCAGCAGCCAATGGGACAGGGGGCAAGCTTTCTTT.

The chain combines TRBV28 with TRBJ2-7, with 7 bases that match TRBD1. The CDR3 is 15 amino acids. Germline V CDR1 and CDR2: MDHEN, SYDVKM. The ends lost 6 bases at V and 0 bases at J; junction bases unmatched: 8. CDR3: CASSTGQVYSYEQYF. Written as DNA, the CDR3 is TGTGCCAGCAGCACTGGACAGGTCTACTCCTACGAGCAGTACTTC.

J is TRBJ1-3 and V is TRBV30; perhaps TRBD1 as D (5 bases). The CDR3 has 16 amino acids. Looked up from germline, CDR1 is GTSNPN and CDR2 is SVGIG (reference sequence). The V and J ends lost 1 base and 0 bases respectively, with 13 bases between them. The CDR3 reads CAWSALRGISGNTIYF. CDR3 nucleotides: TGTGCCTGGAGTGCCCTCCGGGGGATCTCTGGAAACACCATATATTTT.

The V call is TRBV19, the J call TRBJ2-7, with a weak D call TRBD1 (5 bases). Germline CDR1 and CDR2: LNHDA and SQIVND (reference sequence). The CDR3 runs 15 residues. Trimming cost V 3 bases and J 2 bases, with 14 bases left between them. In DNA, the CDR3 is TGTGCCAGTAGTATGCAGGGAAAGACCCCCTACGAGCAGTACTTC. This encodes CASSMQGKTPYEQYF.

The chain is built from TRBV20-1 and TRBJ2-5; D unresolved. The CDR3 runs 11 residues. Germline CDR1 reads DFQATT; CDR2 reads SNEGSKA (reference sequence). Trimming stripped 3 bases from V and 5 bases from J, with 7 bases between. CDR3 loop: CSARAGETQYF. The CDR3 region has the DNA TGCAGTGCTAGGGCCGGGGAGACCCAGTACTTC.

The rearrangement joins TRBV15 to TRBJ2-1; 7 bases fit TRBD2. V was clipped by 0 bases and J by 5 bases; unmatched bases: 10. Germline CDR1 LNHNV, CDR2 YYDKDF (reference sequence). The CDR3 covers 17 residues. CDR3: CATSRDWVAGVHNEQFF. The CDR3 nucleotides are TGTGCCACCAGCAGAGATTGGGTCGCGGGAGTTCACAATGAGCAGTTCTTC.

This chain uses TRBV7-9 with TRBJ2-7; weak D call: TRBD2 (6 bases). Deletions cut 3 bases from V and 7 bases from J, with 19 bases between. The CDR3 is made up of 15 amino acids. Germline CDR1 SEHNR, CDR2 FQNEAQ (reference sequence). CDR3 in DNA: TGTGCCAGCAGCTTGAGCGGGCCGGGTCCGGGAGAGCAGTACTTC. Amino acids: CASSLSGPGPGEQYF.

V gene TRBV11-2 combines with J gene TRBJ2-2, with D unresolved. CDR3 length: 12 amino acids. Trimming stripped 1 base from V and 7 bases from J, with 4 bases between. The germline V gene encodes CDR1 SGHAT and CDR2 FQNNGV. CDR3 DNA sequence: TGTGCCAGCAGCTTAGCCGGCGGGGAGCTGTTTTTT. It yields the protein CASSLAGGELFF.

This rearrangement joins TRBV27 to TRBJ1-5; weak D call: TRBD1 (6 bases). The germline V and J ends were trimmed by 4 bases and 6 bases, with 10 bases remaining between them. Germline assignment: CDR1 MNHEY and CDR2 SMNVEV (reference sequence). The CDR3 loop spans 13 amino acids. CDR3 region: CASSYRVGQPQHF. In nucleotides, the CDR3 is TGTGCCAGCAGTTACAGGGTGGGTCAGCCCCAGCATTTT.

This rearrangement joins TRBV7-6 to TRBJ2-2, with TRBD1 matching 8 bases. This CDR3 comprises 16 residues. J lost 4 bases, V lost 2 bases, and 6 bases had no gene match. CDR1 and CDR2 (germline): SGHVS, FNYEAQ. The CDR3 region is CASSLNQGASTGELFF. The CDR3 DNA follows: TGTGCCAGCAGCTTAAACCAGGGGGCGAGCACCGGGGAGCTGTTTTTT.

The chain is built from TRBV3-1 (or the pseudogene TRBV3-2) and TRBJ1-1, with D possibly matching TRBD1 (6 bases). CDR1 is LGHDT, CDR2 YNNKEL, per germline (reference sequence). This CDR3 spans 15 amino acids. The V end was cut by 4 bases, the J end by 4 bases, with 16 bases between. The CDR3 DNA reads as TGTGCCAGCAGCCCAGCATACAGGGCCGCCACTGAAGCTTTCTTT. Protein: CASSPAYRAATEAFF.

The chain employs TRBV5-1 and TRBJ2-7, with TRBD1 matching 10 bases. Germline CDR1 reads SGHRS; CDR2 reads YFSETQ. This CDR3 spans 15 amino acids. The junction had 5 bases not matched to a gene; V was cut back by 5 bases and J by 0 bases. CDR3 loop: CASRGTGVFSYEQYF. CDR3 nucleotide sequence: TGCGCCAGCAGGGGGACAGGGGTTTTCTCCTACGAGCAGTACTTC.

The rearrangement links TRBV5-1 to TRBJ1-2, with 9 bases aligning to TRBD1. Germline CDR1 reads SGHRS; CDR2 reads YFSETQ. Trimming cost V 2 bases and J 7 bases; bases outside gene matches: 6. The CDR3 spans 14 residues. The CDR3 nucleotides read TGCGCCAGCAGCTTAGCGACAGGGGGTGGTGGCTACACCTTC. It translates to CASSLATGGGGYTF.

The chain links TRBV5-1 to TRBJ2-1; TRBD2 agrees at 8 bases. V gave up 5 bases and J gave up 13 bases; unmatched junction bases: 20. The CDR3 is 16 amino acids. Germline values: CDR1 SGHRS, CDR2 YFSETQ. The CDR3 DNA is TGCGCCAGCAGTCCGGGAGGGGTAGCGGAGACCGTACTCCAGTTCTTC. This translates into CASSPGGVAETVLQFF. Using reference TRBV5-1 and TRBJ2-1 for the parts outside the CDR3, the full variable domain is KAGVTQTPRYLIKTRGQQVTLSCSPISGHRSVSWYQQTPGQGLQFLFEYFSETQRNKGNFPGRFSGRQFSNSRSEMNVSTLELGDSALYLCASSPGGVAETVLQFFGPGTRLTVL.

The rearrangement links TRBV9 to TRBJ1-2; 7 nucleotides align to TRBD1. The CDR3 covers 16 residues. Germline lookup yields CDR1 SGDLS and CDR2 YYNGEE. The V and J ends lost 3 bases and 5 bases, in that order; junction bases with no gene match: 13. CDR3 loop: CASSADPTGQAYGYTF. The DNA of the CDR3 is TGTGCCAGCAGCGCCGATCCCACCGGACAGGCTTATGGCTACACCTTC.

A remark on this clone: This same CDR3 is encoded by further DNA sequences in the sample. The chain uses TRBV19 and TRBJ2-2; 7 bases line up with TRBD1. The CDR3 extends over 16 amino acids. The V gene's germline CDR1 is LNHDA and CDR2 SQIVND (reference sequence). The V gene end was trimmed by 3 bases and the J gene end by 0 bases; junction bases not matched to a gene: 4. CDR3 DNA sequence: TGTGCCAGTAGTATCGGTGGGACAGCGAACACCGGGGAGCTGTTTTTT. Translated, it gives CASSIGGTANTGELFF.

The V call is TRBV7-6, the J call TRBJ1-6; no clear D. CDR1 and CDR2 from the germline V gene are SGHVS and FNYEAQ. The germline V and J ends were trimmed by 0 bases and 5 bases, with 8 bases remaining between them. CDR3 length: 15 amino acids. CDR3 nucleotides: TGTGCCAGCAGCTTAGCGGAGATAGATAATTCACCCCTCCACTTT. Protein: CASSLAEIDNSPLHF.

This clone was seen only a few times. The rearrangement joins TRBV5-8 to TRBJ1-5; D is perhaps TRBD1 (6 bases). The CDR3 has 14 amino acids. Trimming pared 4 bases from V and 2 bases from J, leaving 10 bases between. The germline V gene encodes CDR1 SGHTS and CDR2 YDEGEE. The CDR3 protein is CASSHRVGNQPQHF. CDR3 nucleotides: TGTGCCAGCAGCCACAGGGTGGGCAATCAGCCCCAGCATTTT.

The chain recombines TRBV5-1 with TRBJ1-6, with a tentative D call TRBD1 (5 bases). Looked up from germline, CDR1 is SGHRS and CDR2 is YFSETQ. Trimming took off 7 bases at V and 9 bases at J, with 17 bases between the two ends. The CDR3 has 14 residues. The CDR3 DNA follows: TGCGCCAGCTCCCTTACAGGTGGAAGTTCACCCCTCCACTTT. Translated, it gives CASSLTGGSSPLHF.

The chain joins TRBV20-1 to TRBJ2-4, with D perhaps TRBD2 (5 bases). Trimming removed 6 bases from V and 9 bases from J, with 12 bases in between. The CDR3 covers 11 residues. The germline V gene has CDR1 DFQATT and CDR2 SNEGSKA (reference sequence). CDR3 amino acids: CSATVEGIQYF. Here the CDR3 DNA reads TGCAGTGCAACCGTAGAGGGCATTCAGTACTTC.

The V and J genes are TRBV4-3 and TRBJ1-2; D not resolved. Deletions cut 4 bases from V and 8 bases from J, with 14 bases between. The CDR3 totals 13 residues. Germline CDR1 LGHNA, CDR2 YSLEER. This CDR3 is CASSRGSKHGYTF. The CDR3 DNA sequence: TGCGCCAGCAGCCGAGGATCAAAACACGGCTACACCTTC.

The chain combines TRBV4-1 with TRBJ2-1; TRBD2 matches at 8 bases. V lost 1 base and J lost 3; bases outside the gene matches: 8. The CDR3 length is 17 residues. Germline-derived CDR1 and CDR2 are MGHRA and YSYEKL. CDR3 DNA sequence: TGCGCCAGCAGCCAAGTTGTGGTGCGGGAGGTCTACAATGAGCAGTTCTTC. Its protein product is CASSQVVVREVYNEQFF.

The chain is built from TRBV29-1 and TRBJ2-1; 10 bases line up with TRBD2. Looked up from germline, CDR1 is SQVTM and CDR2 is ANQGSEA. With V trimmed by 4 bases and J by 5 bases, 2 bases remained unmatched. This CDR3 region has 13 residues. The CDR3 loop is CSVGAGGHNEQFF. CDR3 nucleotides: TGCAGCGTTGGAGCGGGAGGGCACAATGAGCAGTTCTTC.

This chain connects TRBV19 to TRBJ1-1, with a possible D match to TRBD1 (6 bases). Looked up from germline, CDR1 is LNHDA and CDR2 is SQIVND (reference sequence). CDR3 length: 17 residues. The ends were cut back, 3 bases at V and 4 bases at J, with 21 bases in the middle. The CDR3 sequence is CASSITRGNRGSTEAFF. CDR3 coding DNA: TGTGCCAGTAGTATCACCAGGGGAAATAGAGGGAGCACTGAAGCTTTCTTT.